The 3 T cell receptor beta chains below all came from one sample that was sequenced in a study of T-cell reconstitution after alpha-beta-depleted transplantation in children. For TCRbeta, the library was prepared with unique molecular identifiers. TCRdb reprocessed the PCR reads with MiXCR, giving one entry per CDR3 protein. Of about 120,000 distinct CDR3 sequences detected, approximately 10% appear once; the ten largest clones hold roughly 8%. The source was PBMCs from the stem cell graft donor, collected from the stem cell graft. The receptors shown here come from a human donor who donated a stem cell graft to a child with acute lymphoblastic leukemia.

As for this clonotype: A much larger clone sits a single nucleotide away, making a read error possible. CDR3 nucleotides: TGTGCCACTAGTAACCCCCAGGGACTAGCGGGAGCCAATGAGCAGTTCTTC. This translates into CATSNPQGLAGANEQFF. V is TRBV19 and J is TRBJ2-1; 14 nucleotides line up with TRBD2. The germline gives CDR1 LNHDA, CDR2 SQIVND (reference sequence). There are 17 residues in the CDR3.

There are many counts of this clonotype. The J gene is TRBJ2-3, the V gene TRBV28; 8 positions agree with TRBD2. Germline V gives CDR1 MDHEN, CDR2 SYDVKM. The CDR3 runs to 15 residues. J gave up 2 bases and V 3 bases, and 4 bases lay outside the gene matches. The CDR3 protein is CASSLTAGATDTQYF. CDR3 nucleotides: TGTGCCAGCAGTTTGACAGCGGGGGCCACAGATACGCAGTATTTT.

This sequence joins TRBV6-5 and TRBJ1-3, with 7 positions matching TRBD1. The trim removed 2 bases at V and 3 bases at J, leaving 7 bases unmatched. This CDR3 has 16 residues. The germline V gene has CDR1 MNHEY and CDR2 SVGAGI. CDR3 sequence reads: CASSYAQGIFGNTIYF. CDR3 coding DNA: TGTGCCAGCAGTTACGCACAGGGGATATTTGGAAACACCATATATTTT.